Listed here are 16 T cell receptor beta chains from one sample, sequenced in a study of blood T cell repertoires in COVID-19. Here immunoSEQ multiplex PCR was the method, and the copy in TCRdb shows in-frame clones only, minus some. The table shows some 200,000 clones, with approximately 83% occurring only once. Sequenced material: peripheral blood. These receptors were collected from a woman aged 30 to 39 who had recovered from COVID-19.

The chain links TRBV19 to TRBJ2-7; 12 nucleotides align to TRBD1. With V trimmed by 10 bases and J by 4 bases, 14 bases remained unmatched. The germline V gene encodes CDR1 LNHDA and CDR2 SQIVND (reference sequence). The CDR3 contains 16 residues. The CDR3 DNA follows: TGTGCCACTTCCTCGGGGACAGGGGGCCTCCTTTACGAGCAGTACTTC. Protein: CATSSGTGGLLYEQYF.

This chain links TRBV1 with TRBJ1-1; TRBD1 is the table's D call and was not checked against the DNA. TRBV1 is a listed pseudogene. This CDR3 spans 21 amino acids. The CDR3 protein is CTSSQDGNHYTTGDGRVEAFF. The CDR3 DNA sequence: TGCACCAGCAGCCAAGACGGAAACCACTACACGACAGGGGATGGGAGGGTTGAAGCTTTCTTT.

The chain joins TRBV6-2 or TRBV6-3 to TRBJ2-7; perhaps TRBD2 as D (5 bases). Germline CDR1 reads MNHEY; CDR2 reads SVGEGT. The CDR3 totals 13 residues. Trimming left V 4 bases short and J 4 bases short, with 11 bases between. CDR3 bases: TGTGCCAGCAGTTTTGGACTGGGGTACGAGCAGTACTTC. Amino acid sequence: CASSFGLGYEQYF.

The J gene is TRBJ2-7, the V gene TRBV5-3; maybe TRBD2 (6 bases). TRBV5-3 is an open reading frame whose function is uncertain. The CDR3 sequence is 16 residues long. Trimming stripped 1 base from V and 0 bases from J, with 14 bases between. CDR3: CARSLPPGRSSYEQYF. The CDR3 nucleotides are TGTGCCAGAAGCTTGCCACCTGGGAGGTCCTCCTACGAGCAGTACTTC.

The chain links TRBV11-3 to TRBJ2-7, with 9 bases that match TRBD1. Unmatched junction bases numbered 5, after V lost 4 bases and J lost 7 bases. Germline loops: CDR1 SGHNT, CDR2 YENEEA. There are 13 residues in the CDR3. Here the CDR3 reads CASSSGTGLEQYF. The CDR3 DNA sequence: TGTGCCAGCAGCTCCGGGACAGGGTTGGAGCAGTACTTC. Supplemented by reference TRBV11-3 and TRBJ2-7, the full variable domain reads EAGVVQSPRYKIIEKKQPVAFWCNPISGHNTLYWYLQNLGQGPELLIRYENEEAVDDSQLPKDRFSAERLKGVDSTLKIQPAELGDSAVYLCASSSGTGLEQYFGPGTRLTVT.

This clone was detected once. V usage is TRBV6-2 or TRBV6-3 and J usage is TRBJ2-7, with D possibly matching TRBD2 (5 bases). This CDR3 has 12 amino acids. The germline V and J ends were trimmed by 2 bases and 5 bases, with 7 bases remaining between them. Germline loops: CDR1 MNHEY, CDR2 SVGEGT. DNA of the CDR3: TGTGCCAGCAGTTACGGGAGACACGAGCAGTACTTC. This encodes CASSYGRHEQYF.

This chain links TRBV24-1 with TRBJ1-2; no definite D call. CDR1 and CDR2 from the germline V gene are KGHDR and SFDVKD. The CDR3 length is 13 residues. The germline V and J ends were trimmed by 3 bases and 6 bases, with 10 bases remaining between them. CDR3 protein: CATSDLPRDGYTF. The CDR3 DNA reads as TGTGCCACCAGTGATCTACCGAGGGATGGCTACACCTTC.

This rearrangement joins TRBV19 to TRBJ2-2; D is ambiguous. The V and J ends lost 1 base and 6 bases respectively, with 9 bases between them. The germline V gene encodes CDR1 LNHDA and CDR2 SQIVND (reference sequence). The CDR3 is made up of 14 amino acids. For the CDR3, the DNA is TGTGCCAGTAGTATAGGTTTCCTCTCCGGGGAGCTGTTTTTT. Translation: CASSIGFLSGELFF.

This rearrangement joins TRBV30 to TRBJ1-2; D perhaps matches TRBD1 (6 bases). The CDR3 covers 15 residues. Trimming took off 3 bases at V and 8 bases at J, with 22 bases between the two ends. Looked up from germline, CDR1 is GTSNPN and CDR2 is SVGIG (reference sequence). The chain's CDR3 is CAWSLRRGGAYGYTF. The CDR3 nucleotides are TGTGCCTGGAGCCTCCGTCGAGGGGGGGCTTACGGCTACACCTTC.

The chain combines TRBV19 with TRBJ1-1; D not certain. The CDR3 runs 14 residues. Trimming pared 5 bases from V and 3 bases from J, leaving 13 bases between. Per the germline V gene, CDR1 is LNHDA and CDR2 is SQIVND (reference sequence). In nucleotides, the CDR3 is TGTGCCAGTAGTTTGGGCAGTCGGTACACTGAAGCTTTCTTT. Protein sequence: CASSLGSRYTEAFF.

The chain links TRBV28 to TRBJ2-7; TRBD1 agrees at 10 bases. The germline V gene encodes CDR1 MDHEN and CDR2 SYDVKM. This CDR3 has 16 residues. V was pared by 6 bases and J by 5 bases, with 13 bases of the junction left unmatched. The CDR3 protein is CASSPFLGTGDHEQYF. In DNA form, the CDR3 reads TGTGCCAGCAGCCCTTTCCTCGGGACAGGGGACCACGAGCAGTACTTC.

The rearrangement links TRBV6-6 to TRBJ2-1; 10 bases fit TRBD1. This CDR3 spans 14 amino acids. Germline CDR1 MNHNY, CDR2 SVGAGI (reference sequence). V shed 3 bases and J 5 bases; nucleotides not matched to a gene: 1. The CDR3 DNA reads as TGTGCCAGCAGTTATGGACAGGGGGACAATGAGCAGTTCTTC. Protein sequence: CASSYGQGDNEQFF.

In DNA, the CDR3 is TGTGCCAGCACGGGGGTAACCGGGGAGCTGTTTTTT. Translated: CASTGVTGELFF. This chain joins TRBV5-5 and TRBJ2-2; D possibly corresponds to TRBD2 (6 bases). Trimming shortened V by 6 bases and J by 5 bases, and 8 bases separated the two germline ends. Germline V gene sequence: CDR1 SGHKS, CDR2 YYEKEE (reference sequence). CDR3 length: 12 amino acids.

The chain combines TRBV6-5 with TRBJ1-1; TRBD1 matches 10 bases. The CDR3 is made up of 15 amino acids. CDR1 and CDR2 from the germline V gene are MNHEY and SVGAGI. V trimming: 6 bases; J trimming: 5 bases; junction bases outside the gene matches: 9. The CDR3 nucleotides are TGTGCCAGCAGGCCACCGGGACAGGGGAGAACTGAAGCTTTCTTT. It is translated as CASRPPGQGRTEAFF.

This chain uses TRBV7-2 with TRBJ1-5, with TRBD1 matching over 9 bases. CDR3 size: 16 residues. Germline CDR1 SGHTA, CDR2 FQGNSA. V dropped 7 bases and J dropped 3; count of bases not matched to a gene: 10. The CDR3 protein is CASNLAGTGNNQPQHF. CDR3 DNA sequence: TGTGCCAGCAACCTAGCTGGGACAGGGAACAATCAGCCCCAGCATTTT.

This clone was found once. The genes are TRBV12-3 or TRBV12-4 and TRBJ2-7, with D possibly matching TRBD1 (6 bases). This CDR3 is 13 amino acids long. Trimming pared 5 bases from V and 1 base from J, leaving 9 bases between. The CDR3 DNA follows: TGTGCCAGCAGTAGACAGGATTCCTACGAGCAGTACTTC. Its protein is CASSRQDSYEQYF.